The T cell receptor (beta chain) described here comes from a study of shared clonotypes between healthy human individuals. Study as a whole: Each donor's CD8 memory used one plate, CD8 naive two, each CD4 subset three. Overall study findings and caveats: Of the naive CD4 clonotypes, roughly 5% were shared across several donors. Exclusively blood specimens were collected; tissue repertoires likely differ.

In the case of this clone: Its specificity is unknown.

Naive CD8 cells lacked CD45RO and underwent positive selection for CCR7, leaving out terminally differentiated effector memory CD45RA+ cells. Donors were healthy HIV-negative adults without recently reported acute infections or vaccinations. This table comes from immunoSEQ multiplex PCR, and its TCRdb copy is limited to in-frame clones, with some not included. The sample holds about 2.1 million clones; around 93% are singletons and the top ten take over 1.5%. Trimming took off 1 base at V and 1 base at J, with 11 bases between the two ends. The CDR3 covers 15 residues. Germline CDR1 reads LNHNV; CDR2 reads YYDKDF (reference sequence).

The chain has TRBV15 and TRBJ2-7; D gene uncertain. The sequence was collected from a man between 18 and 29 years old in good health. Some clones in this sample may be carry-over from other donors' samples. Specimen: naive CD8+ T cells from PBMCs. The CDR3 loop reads CATSRGGGPSYEQYF. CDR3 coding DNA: TGTGCCACCAGCAGAGGTGGCGGCCCATCCTACGAGCAGTACTTC.